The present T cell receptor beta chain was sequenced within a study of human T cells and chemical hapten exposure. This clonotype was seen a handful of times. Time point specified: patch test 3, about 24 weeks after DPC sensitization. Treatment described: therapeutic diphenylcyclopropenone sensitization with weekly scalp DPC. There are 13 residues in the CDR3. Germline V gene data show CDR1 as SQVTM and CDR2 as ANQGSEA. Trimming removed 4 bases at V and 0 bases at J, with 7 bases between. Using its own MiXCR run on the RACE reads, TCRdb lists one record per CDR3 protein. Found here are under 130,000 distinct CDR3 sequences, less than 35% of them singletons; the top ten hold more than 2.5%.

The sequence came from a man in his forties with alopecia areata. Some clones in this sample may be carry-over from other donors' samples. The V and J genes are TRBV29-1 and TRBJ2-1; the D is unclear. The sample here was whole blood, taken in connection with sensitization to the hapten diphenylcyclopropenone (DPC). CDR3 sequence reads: CSVVRSSYNEQFF. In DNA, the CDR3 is TGCAGCGTTGTTCGAAGCTCCTACAATGAGCAGTTCTTC.